These T cell receptor beta chains were read from a single sample in a study of blood T cell repertoires in COVID-19. Clones were read by immunoSEQ multiplex PCR, and TCRdb kept only the in-frame ones, dropping some. The sample carries 97,000 or so clones, around 87% recorded once. Source material: peripheral blood. The source is a woman aged 50 to 60 with COVID-19, enrolled during active disease. Each CDR3 is given with its conserved first and last residue. The D gene is left open where the match is weak. The size of a clone is reported for some rows only, either as once, few or many, or as a class for expanded clones.

clone_size d_call j_call v_call cdr3_nt cdr3_aa
- TRBD2 TRBJ2-6 TRBV9 TGTGCCAGCAGCGCCCCGGGACTAACCGGGGCCAACGTCCTGACTTTC CASSAPGLTGANVLTF
- TRBD2 TRBJ2-3 TRBV10-3 TGTGCCACCAGGACTAGCGGGGGATCTAGCACAGATACGCAGTATTTT CATRTSGGSSTDTQYF
- - TRBJ2-3 TRBV30 TGTGCCTGGAGCGGAGCTAGCACAGATACGCAGTATTTT CAWSGASTDTQYF
- TRBD1 TRBJ1-5 TRBV6-4 TGTGCCAGTATGGGACAGGCTGTGGGTCAGCCCCAGCATTTT CASMGQAVGQPQHF
- - TRBJ2-2 TRBV7-3 TGTGCCAGCAGCCCCATAATCAGTTACACCGGGGAGCTGTTTTTT CASSPIISYTGELFF
- - TRBJ2-2 TRBV3-1/TRBV3-2 TGTGCCAGCAGCCACCGGAGGACCGGGTCGGGGGTCGGGGAGCTGTTTTTT CASSHRRTGSGVGELFF
- - TRBJ1-1 TRBV27 TGTGCCAGCAGTTTGTTAGGGGCGGTCACTGAAGCTTTCTTT CASSLLGAVTEAFF
- TRBD1 TRBJ2-5 TRBV19 TGTGCCAGTAGTGGCCTCGGGACAGCCCAAGAGACCCAGTACTTC CASSGLGTAQETQYF
- - TRBJ2-5 TRBV2 TGTGCCAGCAGCCAACTACAGGGAGAAGAGACCCAGTACTTC CASSQLQGEETQYF
- - TRBJ1-4 TRBV5-4 TGTGCCAGCAGCTTGGGTGGGGGGTCTAATGAAAAACTGTTTTTT CASSLGGGSNEKLFF
- - TRBJ1-3 TRBV28 TGTGCCAGCACCCCCGAGAGCCTCTCTGGAAACACCATATATTTT CASTPESLSGNTIYF
- TRBD1 TRBJ1-2 TRBV5-4 TGTGCCAGCAGCCAGCGTCAGGGGGCGTCTAACTATGGCTACACCTTC CASSQRQGASNYGYTF
- - TRBJ2-7 TRBV6-2/TRBV6-3 TGTGCCAGCAGTTCCCTCCAGGGAACAGCCTACTACGAGCAGTACTTC CASSSLQGTAYYEQYF
once - TRBJ1-6 TRBV7-8 TGTGCCAGCAGCTTAATAGGTCGGGGAGCCACTCTTAGCTCCTATAATTCACCCCTCCACTTT CASSLIGRGATLSSYNSPLHF
- - TRBJ1-1 TRBV3-1/TRBV3-2 TGTGCCAGCAGCCAAGTAGAAGGGGGCACTGAAGCTTTCTTT CASSQVEGGTEAFF